This passage covers 2 T cell receptor beta chains from one sample sequenced in a study of CD8+CD57+ T cells in acquired aplastic anemia. Genomic DNA, the template, was used for profiling of the TCR beta VDJ and CDR3. Using its own MiXCR run on the reads, TCRdb lists one record per CDR3 protein. The sample has 200,000 or so distinct CDR3 sequences; 50% to 75% are singletons. Input material: sorted CD4+, CD8+, or CD8+CD57+ T cells (not recorded which) from PBMCs. The receptors originated from a human donor with severe aplastic anemia or a healthy control (not recorded which).

The CDR3 here is CASSWTSGGDTQYF. CDR3 sequence (DNA): TGTGCCAGCAGCTGGACTAGCGGGGGAGATACGCAGTATTTT. J is TRBJ2-3 and V is TRBV7-2; 13 positions agree with TRBD2. Trimming took 4 bases from V and 5 from J; bases not matched to a gene: 0. The CDR3 covers 14 residues. CDR1 is SGHTA and CDR2 is FQGNSA in the germline V gene.

This clonotype was observed many times. The chain combines TRBV7-3 with TRBJ2-1; D is ambiguous. Germline V gene sequence: CDR1 SGHTA, CDR2 FQGTGA. The V end was cut by 3 bases, the J end by 0 bases, with 15 bases between. This CDR3 is 17 amino acids long. The CDR3 reads CASSFSIHGVSYNEQFF. The CDR3 nucleotides read TGTGCCAGCAGCTTTTCTATACATGGGGTCTCCTACAATGAGCAGTTCTTC.